Presented here are 21 T cell receptor beta chains from one specimen sequenced in a study of cytomegalovirus exposure and HLA in healthy donors. Both 60 Vbeta primers and 13 Jbeta primers went into the PCR. Only in-frame clones appear in the TCRdb table, and some are missing; sequencing was by immunoSEQ multiplex PCR. The sample comprises some 130,000 clones, about 10% of which are singletons, and 1.8% rests with the top ten. Input material: PBMCs. The receptors were gathered from a man between 50 and 59 years old in good health and CMV-seronegative.

This clone was found a few times. This sequence joins TRBV9 and TRBJ2-1, with D hard to call. The V end lost 3 bases, the J end lost 3 bases, and 10 bases lay between the germline ends. The germline gives CDR1 SGDLS, CDR2 YYNGEE. The CDR3 has 14 residues. Here the CDR3 reads CASSANQDYNEQFF. CDR3 bases: TGTGCCAGCAGCGCCAACCAGGACTACAATGAGCAGTTCTTC.

This clone was counted a few times. The chain has TRBV30 and TRBJ2-7; D is uncertain. The CDR3 spans 13 residues. The germline V gene has CDR1 GTSNPN and CDR2 SVGIG (reference sequence). V was shortened by 4 bases and J by 6 bases, with 16 bases between the two germline ends. The DNA for the CDR3 is TGTGCCTGGACCCCGGAACTATTTTCCGAGCAGTACTTC. It specifies CAWTPELFSEQYF.

This clone was picked up a small number of times. The rearrangement uses TRBV6-5 and TRBJ2-5, with TRBD2 matching over 7 bases. The end of the DNA is better explained by TRBJ2-7, so the J call may be wrong. The CDR3 totals 14 residues. Germline assignment: CDR1 MNHEY and CDR2 SVGAGI. The DNA of the CDR3 is TGTGCCAGCAGGGCACAAGCGGGGACCTACGAGCAGTACTTC. It yields the protein CASRAQAGTYEQYF.

The rearrangement uses TRBV12-5 and TRBJ2-1; no definite D call. The CDR3 consists of 15 residues. In germline, CDR1 is LGHNT, CDR2 FRNRAP. Trimming took off 6 bases at V and 0 bases at J, with 12 bases between the two ends. The CDR3 reads CASGETVSSYNEQFF. CDR3 DNA sequence: TGTGCTAGTGGAGAAACAGTTAGCTCCTACAATGAGCAGTTCTTC.

This clone has a count of ten or more. The chain uses TRBV5-1 and TRBJ2-5; TRBD2 might be the D (6 bases). Germline assignment: CDR1 SGHRS and CDR2 YFSETQ. The V gene lost 4 bases and the J gene lost 5 bases, with 15 bases spanning the gap. The CDR3 length is 14 residues. This CDR3 is CASSGGAGRETQYF. CDR3 in DNA: TGCGCCAGCAGCGGGGGTGCGGGGCGCGAGACCCAGTACTTC.

Judged by abundance, this clone is medium-sized (0.01 to 0.1%). The chain is built from TRBV5-6 and TRBJ1-5, with 10 bases identical to TRBD1. CDR3 length: 17 amino acids. Germline loops: CDR1 SGHDT, CDR2 YYEEEE. Unmatched junction bases numbered 15, after V lost 7 bases and J lost 5 bases. CDR3 DNA sequence: TGTGCCAGCTTCACATCGACAGGGGGCGATCCTCATCAGCCCCAGCATTTT. It codes for CASFTSTGGDPHQPQHF.

This clone was counted only a few times. J is TRBJ2-3 and V is TRBV5-1; 7 bases agree with TRBD2. CDR3 length: 16 amino acids. J was trimmed by 2 bases and V by 0 bases; bases with no gene match: 6. Germline V CDR1 and CDR2: SGHRS, YFSETQ. The DNA for the CDR3 is TGCGCCAGCAGCTTGGGACTAGCCGTTATCACAGATACGCAGTATTTT. This gives the protein CASSLGLAVITDTQYF.

Only a few counts were recorded for this clone. The CDR3 nucleotides read TGCGCCAGCAGCTTGGCCGGGACTAGAAGTGAGACCCAGTACTTC. Translation gives CASSLAGTRSETQYF. V and J are TRBV5-1 and TRBJ2-5, with TRBD2 matching over 8 bases. Trimming took 0 bases from V and 5 from J; bases not matched to a gene: 6. This CDR3 has 15 amino acids. Germline V gene sequence: CDR1 SGHRS, CDR2 YFSETQ.

This clone was picked up a small number of times. The chain links TRBV29-1 to TRBJ2-7; 7 nucleotides match TRBD1. The V gene end was trimmed by 4 bases and the J gene end by 7 bases; junction bases not matched to a gene: 4. Germline CDR1 and CDR2: SQVTM and ANQGSEA. The CDR3 spans 11 residues. The CDR3 DNA reads TGCAGCGTTGGGATGACAGGGGAGCAGTACTTC. Its translation is CSVGMTGEQYF.

Only a few counts were recorded for this clone. CDR3 nucleotides: TGTGCCAGCAGCTTAACTAGGGACTCCCTAGGAACCGGGGAGCTGTTTTTT. It yields the protein CASSLTRDSLGTGELFF. The chain recombines TRBV7-3 with TRBJ2-2; D possibly corresponds to TRBD2 (6 bases). CDR1 and CDR2 from the germline V gene are SGHTA and FQGTGA. There are 17 residues in the CDR3. V lost 0 bases to trimming and J lost 5 bases, with 16 bases between them.

This sequence joins TRBV27 and TRBJ2-7, with D possibly being TRBD1 (6 bases). The V gene's germline CDR1 is MNHEY and CDR2 SMNVEV (reference sequence). The ends were cut back, 5 bases at V and 0 bases at J, with 17 bases in the middle. The CDR3 has 16 amino acids. This CDR3 is CASSRAYRVSSYEQYF. CDR3 nucleotides: TGTGCCAGCAGTCGGGCGTACAGGGTTAGCTCCTACGAGCAGTACTTC.

The chain carries TRBV7-9 and TRBJ2-6; a possible D gene is TRBD1 (6 bases). CDR3 length equals 18 residues. The germline V gene has CDR1 SEHNR and CDR2 FQNEAQ (reference sequence). Deletions cut 5 bases from V and 0 bases from J, with 17 bases between. The CDR3 DNA reads as TGTGCCAGCAGCCCTCGTGAGGGGGAGAGCTCTGGGGCCAACGTCCTGACTTTC. Translating it yields CASSPREGESSGANVLTF. The full variable domain, completed using reference TRBV7-9 and TRBJ2-6, is DTGVSQNPRHKITKRGQNVTFRCDPISEHNRLYWYRQTLGQGPEFLTYFQNEAQLEKSRLLSDRFSAERPKGSFSTLEIQRTEQGDSAMYLCASSPREGESSGANVLTFGAGSRLTVL.

The genes are TRBV6-5 and TRBJ1-1; D is possibly TRBD1 (6 bases). From germline, CDR1 is MNHEY and CDR2 SVGAGI. The CDR3 runs to 15 residues. V was trimmed by 5 bases and J by 1 base, leaving 14 bases between them. The CDR3 sequence: CASSKIRGRNTEAFF. In DNA form, the CDR3 reads TGTGCCAGCAGTAAAATAAGGGGGAGGAACACTGAAGCTTTCTTT.

This clone was counted a few times. One end of the junction is discordant with germline, which a read error may explain. The V and J genes are TRBV25-1 and TRBJ2-1; D is undetermined. The CDR3 extends over 10 amino acids. Germline loops: CDR1 MGHDK, CDR2 SYGVNS. The CDR3 sequence: CASSDRLEVF. The CDR3 DNA follows: TGTGCCAGCAGTGATCGACTGGAAGTCTTC.

This clone has only a few counts. The chain has TRBV25-1 and TRBJ2-5; perhaps TRBD1 as D (5 bases). The CDR3 is made up of 13 amino acids. V was shortened by 7 bases and J by 5 bases, with 14 bases between the two germline ends. In germline, CDR1 is MGHDK, CDR2 SYGVNS. The DNA of the CDR3 is TGTGCCAGCACCAGGCCAGGGATCGAGACCCAGTACTTC. Its translation is CASTRPGIETQYF.

This clone was counted a few times. Its ends do not fully match the called genes, so a read error is possible. J is TRBJ2-3 and V is TRBV6-5; TRBD2 matches 10 bases. The CDR3 consists of 15 residues. CDR1 is MNHEY, CDR2 SVGAGI, per germline. CDR3 sequence: CARRGSGGPDDTQYF. CDR3 DNA: TGTGCCCGCAGAGGTAGCGGGGGGCCGGATGATACGCAGTATTTT.

Only a few counts were recorded for this clone. The chain links TRBV19 to TRBJ1-5; 11 bases are a match to TRBD1. The germline CDR1 and CDR2 sequences are LNHDA and SQIVND (reference sequence). Losses at the gene ends were 6 bases for V and 5 bases for J; bases not matched to a gene: 3. This CDR3 has 14 residues. CDR3 nucleotides: TGTGCCAGTAGAGGACAGGGGGCGGATCAGCCCCAGCATTTT. Translated, it gives CASRGQGADQPQHF.

This clone has only a few counts. The genes are TRBV29-1 and TRBJ2-3, with 8 nucleotides matching TRBD1. From germline, CDR1 is SQVTM and CDR2 ANQGSEA. J gave up 2 bases and V 7 bases, and 11 bases lay outside the gene matches. The length of the CDR3 is 15 residues. CDR3 nucleotide sequence: TGCAGCGCCACTCCGGACAGGGTCTACACAGATACGCAGTATTTT. Translation gives CSATPDRVYTDTQYF.

This clone has only a few counts. The sample has other DNA sequences that encode this CDR3 too. This sequence joins TRBV10-3 and TRBJ2-5; D is unclear. The CDR3 spans 11 residues. Between the trimmed V and J ends, which lost 3 bases and 4 bases, there was a span of 3 bases. In germline, CDR1 is ENHRY, CDR2 SYGVKD. DNA for the CDR3: TGTGCCATCAGTGACCGAGAGACCCAGTACTTC. Translating gives CAISDRETQYF.

The rearrangement links TRBV2 to TRBJ2-1; TRBD2 aligns across 8 bases. The CDR3 is 14 residues long. The trim removed 7 bases at V and 2 bases at J, leaving 4 bases unmatched. Germline values: CDR1 SNHLY, CDR2 FYNNEI. CDR3 residues: CASNTAGAYNEQFF. The CDR3 nucleotides are TGTGCCAGCAACACAGCGGGAGCCTACAATGAGCAGTTCTTC.

The CDR3 protein is CASSAGQETGELFF. CDR3 DNA sequence: TGCGCCAGCAGCGCGGGACAGGAGACCGGGGAGCTGTTTTTT. The V and J genes are TRBV5-1 and TRBJ2-2; 8 bases map to TRBD1. Germline CDR1 reads SGHRS; CDR2 reads YFSETQ. The V and J ends lost 4 bases and 5 bases, in that order; junction bases with no gene match: 4. CDR3 length: 14 amino acids.